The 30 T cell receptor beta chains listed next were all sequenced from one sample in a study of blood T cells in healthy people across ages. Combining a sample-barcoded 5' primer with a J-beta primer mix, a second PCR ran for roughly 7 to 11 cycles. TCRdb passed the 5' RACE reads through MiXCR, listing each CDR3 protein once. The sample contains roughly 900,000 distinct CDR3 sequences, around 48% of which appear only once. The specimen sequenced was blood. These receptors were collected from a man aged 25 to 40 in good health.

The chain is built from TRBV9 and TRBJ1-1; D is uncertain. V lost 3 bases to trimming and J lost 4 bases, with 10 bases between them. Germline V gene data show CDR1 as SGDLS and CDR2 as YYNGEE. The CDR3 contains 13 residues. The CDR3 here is CASSAGSSTEAFF. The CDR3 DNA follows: TGTGCCAGCAGCGCTGGAAGCAGCACTGAAGCTTTCTTT.

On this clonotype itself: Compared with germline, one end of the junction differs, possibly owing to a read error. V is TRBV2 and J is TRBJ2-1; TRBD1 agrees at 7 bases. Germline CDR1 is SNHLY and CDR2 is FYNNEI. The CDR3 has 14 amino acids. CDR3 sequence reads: CASSRQGSYTEQFF. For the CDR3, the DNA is TGTGCCAGCAGTAGACAGGGTTCTTACACTGAGCAGTTCTTC.

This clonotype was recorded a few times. CDR3 in DNA: TGTGCCAGCAGCCAAGGCCTAGCGGGGCACAATGAGCAGTTCTTC. Protein sequence: CASSQGLAGHNEQFF. V usage is TRBV4-2 and J usage is TRBJ2-1; 9 positions agree with TRBD2. Unmatched junction bases numbered 3, after V lost 1 base and J lost 5 bases. Germline CDR1 and CDR2: LGHNA and YNFKEQ. This CDR3 comprises 15 residues.

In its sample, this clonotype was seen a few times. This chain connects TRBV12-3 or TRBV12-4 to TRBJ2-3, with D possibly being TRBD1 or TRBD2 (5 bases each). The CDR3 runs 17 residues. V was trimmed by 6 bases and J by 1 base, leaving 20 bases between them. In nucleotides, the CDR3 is TGTGCCAGCAGCCCCGGGCTAGGGGAGATCGGCACAGATACGCAGTATTTT. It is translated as CASSPGLGEIGTDTQYF.

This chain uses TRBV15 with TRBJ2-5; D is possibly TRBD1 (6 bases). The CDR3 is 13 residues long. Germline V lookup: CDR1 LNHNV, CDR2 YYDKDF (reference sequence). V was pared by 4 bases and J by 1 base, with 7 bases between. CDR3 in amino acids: CATSTDSQETQYF. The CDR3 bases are TGTGCCACCAGCACGGACAGCCAAGAGACCCAGTACTTC. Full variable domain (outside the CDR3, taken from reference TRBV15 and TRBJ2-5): DAMVIQNPRYQVTQFGKPVTLSCSQTLNHNVMYWYQQKSSQAPKLLFHYYDKDFNNEADTPDNFQSRRPNTSFCFLDIRSPGLGDTAMYLCATSTDSQETQYFGPGTRLLVL.

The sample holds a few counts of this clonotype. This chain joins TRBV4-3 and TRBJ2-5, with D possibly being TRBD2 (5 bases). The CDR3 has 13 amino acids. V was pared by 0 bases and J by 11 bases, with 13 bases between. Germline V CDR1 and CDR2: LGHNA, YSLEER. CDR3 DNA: TGCGCCAGCAGCCAAGATGATAACGGGGAGCAGTACTTC. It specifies CASSQDDNGEQYF.

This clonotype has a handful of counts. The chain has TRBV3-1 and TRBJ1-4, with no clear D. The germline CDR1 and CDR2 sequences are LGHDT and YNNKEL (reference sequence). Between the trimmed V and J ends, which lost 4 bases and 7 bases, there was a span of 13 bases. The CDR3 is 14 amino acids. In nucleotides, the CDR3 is TGTGCCAGCAGCCGGGGATTTTCCGGTGAAAAACTGTTTTTT. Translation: CASSRGFSGEKLFF.

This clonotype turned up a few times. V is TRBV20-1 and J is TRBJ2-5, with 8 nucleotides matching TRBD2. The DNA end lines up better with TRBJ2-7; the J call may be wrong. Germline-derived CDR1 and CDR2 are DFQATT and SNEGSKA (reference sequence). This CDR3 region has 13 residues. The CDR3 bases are TGCAGTGCGCCAAGAGATCGGGGGGGCGAGCAGTACTTC. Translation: CSAPRDRGGEQYF.

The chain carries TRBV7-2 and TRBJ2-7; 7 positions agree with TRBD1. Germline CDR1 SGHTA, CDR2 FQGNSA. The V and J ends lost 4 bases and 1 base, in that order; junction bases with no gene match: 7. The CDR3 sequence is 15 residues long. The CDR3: CASSSYRGESYEQYF. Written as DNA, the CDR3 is TGTGCCAGCAGCTCCTACAGGGGCGAATCCTACGAGCAGTACTTC.

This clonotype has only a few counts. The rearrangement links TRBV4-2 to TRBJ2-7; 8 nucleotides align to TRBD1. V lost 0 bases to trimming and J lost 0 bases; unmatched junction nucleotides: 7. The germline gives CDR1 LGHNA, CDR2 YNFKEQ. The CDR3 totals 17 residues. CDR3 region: CASSQEFAQGASYEQYF. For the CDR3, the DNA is TGTGCCAGCAGCCAAGAGTTCGCCCAGGGGGCCTCCTACGAGCAGTACTTC.

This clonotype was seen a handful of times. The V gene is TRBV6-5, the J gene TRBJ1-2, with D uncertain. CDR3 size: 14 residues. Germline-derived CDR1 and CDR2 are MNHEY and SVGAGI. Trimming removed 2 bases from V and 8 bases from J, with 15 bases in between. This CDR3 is CASSYAVSGSGYTF. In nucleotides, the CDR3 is TGTGCCAGCAGTTACGCCGTCTCTGGATCAGGCTACACCTTC.

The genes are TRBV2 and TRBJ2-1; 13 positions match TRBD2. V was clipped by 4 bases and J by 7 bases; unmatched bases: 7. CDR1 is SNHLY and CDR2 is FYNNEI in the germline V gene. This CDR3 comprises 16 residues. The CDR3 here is CASSAPGLAGWNEQFF. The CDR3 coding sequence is TGTGCCAGCAGTGCTCCGGGACTAGCGGGGTGGAATGAGCAGTTCTTC.

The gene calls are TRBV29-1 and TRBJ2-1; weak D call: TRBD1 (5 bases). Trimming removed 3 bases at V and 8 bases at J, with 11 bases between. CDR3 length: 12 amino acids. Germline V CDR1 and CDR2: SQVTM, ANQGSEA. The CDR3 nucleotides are TGCAGCGTTGACTCAGGGTACGATGAGCAGTTCTTC. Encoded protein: CSVDSGYDEQFF.

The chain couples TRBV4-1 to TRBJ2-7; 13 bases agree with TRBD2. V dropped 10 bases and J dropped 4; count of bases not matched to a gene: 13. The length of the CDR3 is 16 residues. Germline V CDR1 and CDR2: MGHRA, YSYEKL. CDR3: CATRTEWTSGGYEQYF. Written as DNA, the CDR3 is TGCGCCACAAGGACAGAATGGACTAGCGGGGGATACGAGCAGTACTTC.

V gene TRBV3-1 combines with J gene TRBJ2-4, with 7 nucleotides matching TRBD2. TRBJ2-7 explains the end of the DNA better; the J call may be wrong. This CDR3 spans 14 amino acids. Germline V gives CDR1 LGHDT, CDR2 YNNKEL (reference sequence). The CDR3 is CASSQGDYQGEQYF. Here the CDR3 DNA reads TGTGCCAGCAGCCAGGGGGACTATCAGGGCGAGCAGTACTTC.

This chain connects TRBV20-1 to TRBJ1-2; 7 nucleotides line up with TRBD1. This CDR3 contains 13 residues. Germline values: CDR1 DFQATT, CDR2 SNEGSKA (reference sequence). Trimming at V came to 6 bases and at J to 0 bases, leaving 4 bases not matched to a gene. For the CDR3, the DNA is TGCAGTGCCGATGACAGGGCTAACTATGGCTACACCTTC. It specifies CSADDRANYGYTF.

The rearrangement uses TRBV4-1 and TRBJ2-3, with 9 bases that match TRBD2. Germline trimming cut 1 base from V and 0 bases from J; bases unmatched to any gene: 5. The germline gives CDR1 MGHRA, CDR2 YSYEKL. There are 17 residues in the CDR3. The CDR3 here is CASSQGGGGASTDTQYF. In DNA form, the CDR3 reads TGCGCCAGCAGCCAAGGCGGCGGGGGGGCTAGCACAGATACGCAGTATTTT.

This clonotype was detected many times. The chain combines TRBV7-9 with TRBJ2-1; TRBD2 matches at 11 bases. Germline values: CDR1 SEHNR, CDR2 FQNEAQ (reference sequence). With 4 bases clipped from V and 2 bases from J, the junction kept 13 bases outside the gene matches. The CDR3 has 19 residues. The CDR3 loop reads CASSSTSGAQGGTYNEQFF. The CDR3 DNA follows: TGTGCCAGCAGCTCGACTAGCGGGGCCCAAGGGGGGACCTACAATGAGCAGTTCTTC.

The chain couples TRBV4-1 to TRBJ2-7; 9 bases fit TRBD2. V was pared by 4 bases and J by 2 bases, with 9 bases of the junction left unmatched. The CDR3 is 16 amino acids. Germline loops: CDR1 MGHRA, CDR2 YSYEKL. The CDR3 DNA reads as TGCGCCAGCAGCCTAAATCTAGCGGGGATTCCCTACGAGCAGTACTTC. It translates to CASSLNLAGIPYEQYF.

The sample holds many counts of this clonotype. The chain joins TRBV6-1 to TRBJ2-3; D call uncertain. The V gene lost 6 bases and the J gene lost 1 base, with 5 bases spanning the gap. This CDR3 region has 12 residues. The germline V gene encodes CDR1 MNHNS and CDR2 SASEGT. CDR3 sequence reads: CASSRRTDTQYF. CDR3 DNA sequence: TGTGCCAGCAGCCGGCGCACAGATACGCAGTATTTT.

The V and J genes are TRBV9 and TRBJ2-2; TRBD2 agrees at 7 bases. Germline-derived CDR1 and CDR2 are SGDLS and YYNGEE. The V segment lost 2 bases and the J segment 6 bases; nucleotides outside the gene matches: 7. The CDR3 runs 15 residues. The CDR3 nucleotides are TGTGCCAGCAGCGTTTCCGGGACTATGGCCGGGGAGCTGTTTTTT. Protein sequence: CASSVSGTMAGELFF. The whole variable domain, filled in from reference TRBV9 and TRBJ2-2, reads DSGVTQTPKHLITATGQRVTLRCSPRSGDLSVYWYQQSLDQGLQFLIQYYNGEERAKGNILERFSAQQFPDLHSELNLSSLELGDSALYFCASSVSGTMAGELFFGEGSRLTVL.

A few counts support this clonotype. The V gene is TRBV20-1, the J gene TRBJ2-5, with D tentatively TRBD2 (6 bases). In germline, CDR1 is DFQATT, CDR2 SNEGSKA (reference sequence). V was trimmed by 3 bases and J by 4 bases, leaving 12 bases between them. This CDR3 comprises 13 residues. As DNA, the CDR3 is TGCAGTGCTAGTGGGGGGTGGGGAGAGACCCAGTACTTC. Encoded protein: CSASGGWGETQYF.

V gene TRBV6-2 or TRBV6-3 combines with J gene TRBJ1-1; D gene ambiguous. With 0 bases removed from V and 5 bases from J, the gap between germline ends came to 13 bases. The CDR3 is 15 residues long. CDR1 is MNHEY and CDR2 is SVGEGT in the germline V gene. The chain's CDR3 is CASSYSTDRITEAFF. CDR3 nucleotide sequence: TGTGCCAGCAGTTACTCGACGGATAGGATAACTGAAGCTTTCTTT.

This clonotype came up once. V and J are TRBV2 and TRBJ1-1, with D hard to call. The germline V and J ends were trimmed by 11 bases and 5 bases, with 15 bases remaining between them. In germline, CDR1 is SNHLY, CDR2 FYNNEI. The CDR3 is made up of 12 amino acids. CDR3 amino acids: CAGGREATEAFF. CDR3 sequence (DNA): TGTGCCGGAGGACGGGAGGCAACTGAAGCTTTCTTT.

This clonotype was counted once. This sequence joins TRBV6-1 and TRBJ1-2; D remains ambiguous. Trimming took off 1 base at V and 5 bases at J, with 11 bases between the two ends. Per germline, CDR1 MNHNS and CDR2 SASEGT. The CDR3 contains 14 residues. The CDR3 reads CASSEVSLAYGYTF. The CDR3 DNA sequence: TGTGCCAGCAGTGAAGTGAGTCTTGCGTATGGCTACACCTTC.

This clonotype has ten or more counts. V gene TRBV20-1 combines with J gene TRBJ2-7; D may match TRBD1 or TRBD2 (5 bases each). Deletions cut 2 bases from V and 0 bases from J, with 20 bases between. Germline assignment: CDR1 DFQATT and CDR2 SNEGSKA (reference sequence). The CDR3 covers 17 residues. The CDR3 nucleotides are TGCAGTGCTAGACCAGGACACCCACTAGTTACCTCCTACGAGCAGTACTTC. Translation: CSARPGHPLVTSYEQYF.

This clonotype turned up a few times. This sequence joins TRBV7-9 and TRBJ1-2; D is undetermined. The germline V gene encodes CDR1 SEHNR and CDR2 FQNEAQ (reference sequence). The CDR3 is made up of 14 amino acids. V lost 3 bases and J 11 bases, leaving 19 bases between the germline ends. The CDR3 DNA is TGTGCCAGCAGCTTGGGTGTTTACGCGCTGGAGTACACCTTC. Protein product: CASSLGVYALEYTF.

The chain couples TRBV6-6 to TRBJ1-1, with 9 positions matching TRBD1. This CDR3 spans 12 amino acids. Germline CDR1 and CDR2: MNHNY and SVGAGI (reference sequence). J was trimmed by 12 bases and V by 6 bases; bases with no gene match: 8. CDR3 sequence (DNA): TGTGCCAGCAGCTCACCCGGACAGGGGACTTTCTTT. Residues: CASSSPGQGTFF.

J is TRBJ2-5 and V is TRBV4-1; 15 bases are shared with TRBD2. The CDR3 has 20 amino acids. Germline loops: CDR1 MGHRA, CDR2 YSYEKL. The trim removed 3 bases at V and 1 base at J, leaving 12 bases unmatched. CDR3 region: CASSHLKTGLAGGAQETQYF. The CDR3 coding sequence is TGCGCCAGCAGCCATCTCAAGACTGGACTAGCGGGGGGGGCCCAAGAGACCCAGTACTTC.

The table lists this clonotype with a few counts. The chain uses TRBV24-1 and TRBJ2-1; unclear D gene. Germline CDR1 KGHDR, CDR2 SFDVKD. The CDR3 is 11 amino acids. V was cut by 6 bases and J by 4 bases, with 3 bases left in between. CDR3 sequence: CATSHYNEQFF. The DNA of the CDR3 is TGTGCCACCAGTCATTACAATGAGCAGTTCTTC.